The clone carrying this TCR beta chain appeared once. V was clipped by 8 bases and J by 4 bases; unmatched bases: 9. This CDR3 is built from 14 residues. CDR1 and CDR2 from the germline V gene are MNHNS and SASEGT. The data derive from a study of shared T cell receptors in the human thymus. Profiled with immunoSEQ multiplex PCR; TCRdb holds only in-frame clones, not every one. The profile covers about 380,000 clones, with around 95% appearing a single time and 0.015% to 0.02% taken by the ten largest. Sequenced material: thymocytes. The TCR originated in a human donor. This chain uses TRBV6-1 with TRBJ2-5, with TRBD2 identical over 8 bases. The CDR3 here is CASWGTSLRETQYF. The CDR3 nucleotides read TGTGCCAGCTGGGGGACTAGTTTGCGAGAGACCCAGTACTTC.